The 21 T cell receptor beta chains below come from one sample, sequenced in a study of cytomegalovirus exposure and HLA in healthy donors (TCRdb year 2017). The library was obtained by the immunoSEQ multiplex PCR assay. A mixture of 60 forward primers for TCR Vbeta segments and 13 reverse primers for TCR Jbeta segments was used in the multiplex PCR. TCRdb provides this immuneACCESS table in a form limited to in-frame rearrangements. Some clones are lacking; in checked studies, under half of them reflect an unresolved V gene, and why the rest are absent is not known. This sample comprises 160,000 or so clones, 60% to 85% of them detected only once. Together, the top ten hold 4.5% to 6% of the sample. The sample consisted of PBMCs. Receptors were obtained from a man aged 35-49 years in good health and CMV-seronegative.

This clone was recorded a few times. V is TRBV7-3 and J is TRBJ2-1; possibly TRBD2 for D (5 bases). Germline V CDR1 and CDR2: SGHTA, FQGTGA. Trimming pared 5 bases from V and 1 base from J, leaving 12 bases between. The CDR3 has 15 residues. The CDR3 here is CASSPPGGSYNEQFF. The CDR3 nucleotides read TGTGCCAGCAGCCCACCCGGAGGATCCTACAATGAGCAGTTCTTC.

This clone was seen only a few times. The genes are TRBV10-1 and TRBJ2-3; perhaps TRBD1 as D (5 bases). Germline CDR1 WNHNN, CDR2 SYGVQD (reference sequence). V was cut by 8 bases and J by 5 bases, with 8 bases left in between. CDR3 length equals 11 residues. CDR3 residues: CASGAGDTQYF. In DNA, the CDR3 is TGCGCCAGCGGGGCCGGAGATACGCAGTATTTT.

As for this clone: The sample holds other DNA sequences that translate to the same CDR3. The DNA for the CDR3 is TGTGCCAGCAGCCGCGGATCTAATCAGCCCCAGCATTTT. Translating gives CASSRGSNQPQHF. The V and J genes are TRBV6-5 and TRBJ1-5, with unresolved D. This CDR3 is 13 amino acids long. The V end lost 6 bases, the J end lost 4 bases, and 10 bases lay between the germline ends. Germline CDR1 reads MNHEY; CDR2 reads SVGAGI.

CDR3: CASSLAGVNTEAFF. Written as DNA, the CDR3 is TGTGCCAGCAGCTTAGCAGGGGTCAACACTGAAGCTTTCTTT. The chain has TRBV7-9 and TRBJ1-1; a weak D match, TRBD1 (5 bases). There are 14 residues in the CDR3. CDR1 is SEHNR, CDR2 FQNEAQ, per germline (reference sequence). Trimming shortened V by 0 bases and J by 2 bases, and 7 bases separated the two germline ends.

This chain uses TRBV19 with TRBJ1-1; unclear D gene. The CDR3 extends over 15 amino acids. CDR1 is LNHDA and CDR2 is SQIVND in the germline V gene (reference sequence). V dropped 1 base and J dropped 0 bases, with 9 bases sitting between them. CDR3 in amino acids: CASSIGQRMNTEAFF. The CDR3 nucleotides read TGTGCCAGTAGTATAGGGCAGAGGATGAACACTGAAGCTTTCTTT.

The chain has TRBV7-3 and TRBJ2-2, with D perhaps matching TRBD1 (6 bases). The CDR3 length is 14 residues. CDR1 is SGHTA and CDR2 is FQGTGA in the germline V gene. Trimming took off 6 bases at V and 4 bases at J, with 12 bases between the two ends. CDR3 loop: CASRWGLGTGELFF. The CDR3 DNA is TGTGCCAGCAGGTGGGGGCTTGGCACCGGGGAGCTGTTTTTT.

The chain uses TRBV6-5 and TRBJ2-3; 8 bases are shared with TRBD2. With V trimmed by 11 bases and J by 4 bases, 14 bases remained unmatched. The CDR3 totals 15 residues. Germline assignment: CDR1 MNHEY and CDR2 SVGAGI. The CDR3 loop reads CASLFGSGGADTQYF. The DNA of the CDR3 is TGTGCCTCCCTTTTCGGGAGCGGGGGTGCAGATACGCAGTATTTT.

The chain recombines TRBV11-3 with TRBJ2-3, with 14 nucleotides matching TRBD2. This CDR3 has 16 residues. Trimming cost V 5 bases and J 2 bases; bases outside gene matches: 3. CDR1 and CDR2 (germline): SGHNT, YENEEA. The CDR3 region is CASSPGLAGATDTQYF. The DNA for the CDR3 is TGTGCCAGCAGCCCGGGACTAGCGGGGGCCACAGATACGCAGTATTTT.

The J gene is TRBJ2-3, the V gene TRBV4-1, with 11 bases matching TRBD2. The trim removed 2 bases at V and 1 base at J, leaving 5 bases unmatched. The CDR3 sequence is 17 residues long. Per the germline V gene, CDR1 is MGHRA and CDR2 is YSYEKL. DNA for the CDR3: TGCGCCAGCAGCCAAACCCTGGGACTAGCGGGCACAGATACGCAGTATTTT. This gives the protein CASSQTLGLAGTDTQYF.

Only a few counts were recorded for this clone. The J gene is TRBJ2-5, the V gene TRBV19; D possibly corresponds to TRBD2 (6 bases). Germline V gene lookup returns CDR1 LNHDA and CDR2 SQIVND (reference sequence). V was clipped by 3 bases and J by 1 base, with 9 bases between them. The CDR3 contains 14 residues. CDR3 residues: CASSIREIQETQYF. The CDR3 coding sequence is TGTGCCAGTAGTATCCGGGAGATCCAAGAGACCCAGTACTTC.

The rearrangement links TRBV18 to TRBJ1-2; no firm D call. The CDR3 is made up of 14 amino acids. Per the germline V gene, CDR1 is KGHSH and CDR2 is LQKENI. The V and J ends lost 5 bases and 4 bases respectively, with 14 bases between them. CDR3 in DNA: TGTGCCAGCTCATCCGCCACCAGAGGCTATGGCTACACCTTC. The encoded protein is CASSSATRGYGYTF.

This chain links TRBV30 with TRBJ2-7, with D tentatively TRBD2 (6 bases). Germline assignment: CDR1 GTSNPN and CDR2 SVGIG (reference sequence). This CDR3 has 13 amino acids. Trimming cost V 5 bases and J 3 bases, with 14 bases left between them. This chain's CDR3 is CAWLSSGHYEQYF. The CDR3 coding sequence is TGTGCCTGGTTATCGAGCGGGCACTACGAGCAGTACTTC.

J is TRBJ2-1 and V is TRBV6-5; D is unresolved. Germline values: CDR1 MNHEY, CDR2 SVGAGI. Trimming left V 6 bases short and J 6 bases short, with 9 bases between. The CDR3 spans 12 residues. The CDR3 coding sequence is TGTGCCAGCAGCCCGACTGGCAATGAGCAGTTCTTC. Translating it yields CASSPTGNEQFF.

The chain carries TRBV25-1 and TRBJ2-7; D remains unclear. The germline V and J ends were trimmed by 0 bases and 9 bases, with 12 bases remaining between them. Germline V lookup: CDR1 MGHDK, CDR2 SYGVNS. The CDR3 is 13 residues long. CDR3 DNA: TGTGCCAGCAGTGAATATGGTACGCTAGGGCAGTACTTC. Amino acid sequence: CASSEYGTLGQYF.

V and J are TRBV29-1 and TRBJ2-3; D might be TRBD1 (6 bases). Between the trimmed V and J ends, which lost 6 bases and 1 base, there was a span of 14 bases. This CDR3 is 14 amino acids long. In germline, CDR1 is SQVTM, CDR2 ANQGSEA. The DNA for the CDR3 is TGCAGCGTAGCAGGGGTTAGGGGCACAGATACGCAGTATTTT. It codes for CSVAGVRGTDTQYF.

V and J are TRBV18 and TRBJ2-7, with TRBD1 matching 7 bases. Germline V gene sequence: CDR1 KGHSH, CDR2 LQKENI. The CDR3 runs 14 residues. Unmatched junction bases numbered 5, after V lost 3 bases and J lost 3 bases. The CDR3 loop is CASSPLGQFYEQYF. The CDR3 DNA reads TGTGCCAGCTCACCCCTGGGACAGTTCTACGAGCAGTACTTC.

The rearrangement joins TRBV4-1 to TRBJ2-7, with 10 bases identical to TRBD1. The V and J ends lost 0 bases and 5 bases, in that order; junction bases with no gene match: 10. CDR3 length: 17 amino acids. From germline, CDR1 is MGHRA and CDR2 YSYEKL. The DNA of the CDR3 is TGCGCCAGCAGCCAAGATCTGTTCGACAGGGGGCCGGACGAGCAGTACTTC. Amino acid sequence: CASSQDLFDRGPDEQYF.

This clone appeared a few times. This chain's CDR3 is CASSLNRVNSPLHF. The CDR3 DNA is TGTGCCAGCAGCTTAAACAGGGTCAATTCACCCCTCCACTTT. The V gene is TRBV7-2, the J gene TRBJ1-6; TRBD1 is a possible D gene (6 bases). Germline V gene lookup returns CDR1 SGHTA and CDR2 FQGNSA. The CDR3 consists of 14 residues. V dropped 2 bases and J dropped 7 bases, with 9 bases sitting between them.

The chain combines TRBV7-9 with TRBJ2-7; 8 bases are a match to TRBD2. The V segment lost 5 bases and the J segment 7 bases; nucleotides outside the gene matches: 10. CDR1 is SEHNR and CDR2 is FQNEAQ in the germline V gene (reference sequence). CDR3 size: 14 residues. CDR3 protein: CASSLTAGVGEQYF. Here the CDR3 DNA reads TGTGCCAGCAGCCTAACAGCGGGAGTGGGGGAGCAGTACTTC.

CDR3 protein: CASRADRGGYNEQFF. The CDR3 nucleotides read TGTGCCAGCAGAGCGGACAGGGGGGGATACAATGAGCAGTTCTTC. The chain joins TRBV2 to TRBJ2-1; 10 positions agree with TRBD1. This CDR3 has 15 amino acids. Germline trimming cut 6 bases from V and 4 bases from J; bases unmatched to any gene: 6. Germline lookup yields CDR1 SNHLY and CDR2 FYNNEI.

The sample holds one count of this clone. For the CDR3, the DNA is TGTGCCAGCAGCTTAGTAGCGGCAGGGTGGGATGAGCAGTTCTTC. Translation gives CASSLVAAGWDEQFF. The chain is built from TRBV7-9 and TRBJ2-1; tentative D call: TRBD2 (6 bases). V lost 1 base, J lost 8 bases, and 15 bases lay in between. In germline, CDR1 is SEHNR, CDR2 FQNEAQ (reference sequence). CDR3 size: 15 residues.